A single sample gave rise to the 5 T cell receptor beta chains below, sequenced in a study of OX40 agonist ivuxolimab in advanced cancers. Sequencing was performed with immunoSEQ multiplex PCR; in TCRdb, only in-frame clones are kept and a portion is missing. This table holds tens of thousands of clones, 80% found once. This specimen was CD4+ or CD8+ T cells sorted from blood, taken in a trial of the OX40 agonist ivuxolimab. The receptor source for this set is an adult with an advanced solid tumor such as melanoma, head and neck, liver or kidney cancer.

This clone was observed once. The CDR3 DNA follows: TGTGCCAGCAGTTTAAGGGGCAGGACCTCCTACAATGAGCAGTTCTTC. It yields the protein CASSLRGRTSYNEQFF. This chain connects TRBV27 to TRBJ2-1; D possibly corresponds to TRBD1 (5 bases). Trimming took 2 bases from V and 0 from J, leaving 11 bases between them. The germline V gene has CDR1 MNHEY and CDR2 SMNVEV (reference sequence). This CDR3 spans 16 amino acids.

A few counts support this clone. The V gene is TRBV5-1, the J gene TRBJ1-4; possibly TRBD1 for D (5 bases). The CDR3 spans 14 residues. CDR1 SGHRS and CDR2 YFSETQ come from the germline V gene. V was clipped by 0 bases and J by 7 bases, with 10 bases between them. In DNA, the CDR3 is TGCGCCAGCAGCTTGGAGGGGTATGGTGAAAAACTGTTTTTT. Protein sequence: CASSLEGYGEKLFF.

The CDR3 region is CASSQDLQGKAEAFF. CDR3 nucleotide sequence: TGTGCCAGCAGCCAAGATTTACAGGGGAAGGCTGAAGCTTTCTTT. This chain connects TRBV4-2 to TRBJ1-1, with 7 positions matching TRBD1. The CDR3 spans 15 residues. Germline V gene sequence: CDR1 LGHNA, CDR2 YNFKEQ. The junction had 7 bases not matched to a gene; V was cut back by 0 bases and J by 6 bases.

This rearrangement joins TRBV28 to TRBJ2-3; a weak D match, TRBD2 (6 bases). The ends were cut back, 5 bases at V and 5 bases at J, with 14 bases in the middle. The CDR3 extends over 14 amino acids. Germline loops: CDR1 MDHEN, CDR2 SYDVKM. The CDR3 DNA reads TGTGCCAGCAGTCCCGGGCCCGGGGGAGATACGCAGTATTTT. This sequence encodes CASSPGPGGDTQYF.

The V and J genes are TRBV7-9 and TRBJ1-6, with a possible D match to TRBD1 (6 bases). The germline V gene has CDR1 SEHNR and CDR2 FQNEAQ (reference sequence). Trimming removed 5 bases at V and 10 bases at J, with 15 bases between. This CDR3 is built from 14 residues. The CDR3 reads CASSQEGVRSPLHF. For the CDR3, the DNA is TGTGCCAGCAGCCAGGAGGGGGTAAGGTCACCCCTCCACTTT. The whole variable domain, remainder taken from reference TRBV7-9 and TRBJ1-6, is DTGVSQNPRHKITKRGQNVTFRCDPISEHNRLYWYRQTLGQGPEFLTYFQNEAQLEKSRLLSDRFSAERPKGSFSTLEIQRTEQGDSAMYLCASSQEGVRSPLHFGNGTRLTVT.